These 7 T cell receptor beta chains share one sample of origin, sequenced in a study of blood T cell repertoires in COVID-19. TCRdb's table, derived via immunoSEQ multiplex PCR, lists solely in-frame clones and lacks some. The data show some 350,000 clones, with more than 70% seen just once and under 3% held by the top ten. Sample: peripheral blood. The source of these receptors is a man younger than 40 with active or convalescent COVID-19.

The chain employs TRBV3-1 (or the pseudogene TRBV3-2) and TRBJ1-4, with a weak D call TRBD1 (6 bases). Germline values: CDR1 LGHDT, CDR2 YNNKEL (reference sequence). The CDR3 has 15 residues. V dropped 4 bases and J dropped 4 bases, with 13 bases sitting between them. The CDR3 loop is CASSPPGGLNEKLFF. The CDR3 DNA reads as TGTGCCAGCAGCCCCCCGGGGGGCCTTAATGAAAAACTGTTTTTT.

The V and J genes are TRBV5-5 and TRBJ2-3; 10 nucleotides align to TRBD2. From germline, CDR1 is SGHKS and CDR2 YYEKEE (reference sequence). With 1 base clipped from V and 3 bases from J, the junction kept 5 bases outside the gene matches. The CDR3 consists of 16 residues. CDR3 sequence reads: CASSLLVAGGTDTQYF. DNA of the CDR3: TGTGCCAGCAGCTTGCTAGTAGCGGGGGGAACAGATACGCAGTATTTT.

The V call is TRBV7-2, the J call TRBJ1-2; D remains ambiguous. CDR3 length: 14 amino acids. Trimming removed 6 bases at V and 8 bases at J, with 19 bases between. Germline V CDR1 and CDR2: SGHTA, FQGNSA. The CDR3 sequence: CASSLGGPTRGYTF. The CDR3 nucleotides are TGTGCCAGCAGTTTGGGCGGGCCAACGAGGGGCTACACCTTC.

This clone was counted a few times. This chain joins TRBV7-3 and TRBJ2-1; D is possibly TRBD2 (6 bases). The germline V and J ends were trimmed by 0 bases and 4 bases, with 10 bases remaining between them. This CDR3 is built from 15 residues. The V gene's germline CDR1 is SGHTA and CDR2 FQGTGA. CDR3 loop: CASSLTASVYNEQFF. CDR3 nucleotide sequence: TGTGCCAGCAGCTTAACGGCTAGCGTTTACAATGAGCAGTTCTTC.

J is TRBJ2-1 and V is TRBV5-6, with 12 bases matching TRBD2. Germline assignment: CDR1 SGHDT and CDR2 YYEEEE. The CDR3 length is 19 residues. The ends lost 0 bases at V and 0 bases at J; junction bases unmatched: 7. In nucleotides, the CDR3 is TGTGCCAGCAGCTTGGGACTAGCGGGAGTCCTCCTCTCCTACAATGAGCAGTTCTTC. Its translation: CASSLGLAGVLLSYNEQFF.

V usage is TRBV5-5 and J usage is TRBJ1-4; unclear D gene. Trimming removed 0 bases from V and 6 bases from J, with 9 bases in between. CDR1 and CDR2 (germline): SGHKS, YYEKEE (reference sequence). This CDR3 has 14 residues. The CDR3 DNA follows: TGTGCCAGCAGCTTGGGGCAGATCGATGAAAAACTGTTTTTT. Translating it yields CASSLGQIDEKLFF.

CDR3 bases: TGTGCCACCAGCCGGGGAGACAGGGAAGGTGGCTACACCTTC. This sequence encodes CATSRGDREGGYTF. The chain employs TRBV15 and TRBJ1-2, with TRBD1 identical over 7 bases. Germline V CDR1 and CDR2: LNHNV, YYDKDF (reference sequence). The CDR3 sequence is 14 residues long. Trimming took 5 bases from V and 7 from J; bases not matched to a gene: 10.